This is a list of T cell receptor beta chains from one sample in a study of human T cells and chemical hapten exposure. TCRdb fed the RACE reads into MiXCR, producing one record per CDR3 protein. The table lists 350,000 to 400,000 distinct CDR3 sequences, 4.5% to 5.5% of them singletons, with around 2.6% in the top ten. Source: whole blood, taken in connection with sensitization to the hapten diphenylcyclopropenone (DPC). Receptors originate from a woman aged 45-60 years with alopecia areata. Some clones in this sample may be carry-over from other donors' samples. CDR3s leave out the opening cysteine and the closing phenylalanine or tryptophan. The order of the fields is V gene, D gene, J gene, CDR3 protein. D genes are given only for firm matches.

>TRBV2|TRBD1|TRBJ2-2
ASRGTGNTGELF
>TRBV7-2|NA|TRBJ2-4
ASSLGHIQY
>TRBV9|NA|TRBJ2-3
ASSVLQGPTDTQY
>TRBV12-3/TRBV12-4|TRBD1|TRBJ2-7
ASRPGGGNEQY
>TRBV6-5|TRBD1|TRBJ1-2
ASRPLPGQNYYGYT
>TRBV11-2|TRBD1|TRBJ2-1
ASSPQQGVNQF
>TRBV29-1|NA|TRBJ1-2
SVVQAGYGYT
>TRBV24-1|NA|TRBJ2-3
ATSDGITDTQY
>TRBV7-9|NA|TRBJ1-1
ASSKTGMNTEAF
>TRBV12-3/TRBV12-4|NA|TRBJ2-5
ASSLRFRETQY
>TRBV7-9|NA|TRBJ1-4
ASSLVDGKLF
>TRBV29-1|NA|TRBJ2-5
SVEEGTVQETQY
>TRBV7-9|NA|TRBJ1-1
ASSQRPGLRDTEAF
>TRBV7-9|TRBD2|TRBJ2-1
ASSPGLAGGLSSYNEQF
>TRBV28|NA|TRBJ2-5
ASSPLGTSQIQETQY
>TRBV15|NA|TRBJ1-5
ATSSGRSNQPQH
>TRBV6-5|TRBD1|TRBJ1-2
ASSPTTGAIYGYT
>TRBV10-1|TRBD1|TRBJ2-2
ASSSGQGISAPGELF
>TRBV6-2/TRBV6-3|TRBD2|TRBJ2-4
ASSPRTSGMAKNIQY
>TRBV6-6|NA|TRBJ1-2
ASSTDISYGYT
>TRBV6-2/TRBV6-3|TRBD2|TRBJ2-7
ASSSPRSSGSYEQY
>TRBV30|TRBD1|TRBJ1-1
AWQTGTVNTEAF
>TRBV12-3/TRBV12-4|TRBD2|TRBJ2-1
ASSPLAGGVEQF
>TRBV27|NA|TRBJ2-2
ASGTDPTGELF
>TRBV6-5|TRBD1|TRBJ1-4
ASSYKTGNEKLF
>TRBV20-1|NA|TRBJ2-3
SASGWAEDTQY
>TRBV20-1|TRBD2|TRBJ2-3
SASLPGGTDTQY
>TRBV6-5|NA|TRBJ2-7
ASASTRLAYEQY
>TRBV7-2|NA|TRBJ1-4
ASSQGGGLGEKLF
>TRBV5-1|TRBD2|TRBJ2-3
ASSKLAGGTTDTQY
>TRBV20-1|NA|TRBJ2-3
SARDPTVSTDTQY
>TRBV6-5|NA|TRBJ2-2
ASSRTENTGELF
>TRBV12-3/TRBV12-4|NA|TRBJ2-5
ASSLTAQTQY
>TRBV29-1|TRBD1|TRBJ1-5
SVTGGSNQPQH
>TRBV12-3/TRBV12-4|TRBD1|TRBJ1-3
ASSSRQGSGNTIY